This note documents a single TCR beta chain sequence. It was into CD45RA+ naive and CD45RA-negative memory subsets that the CD4+ cells were split. The ends were cut back, 0 bases at V and 5 bases at J, with 8 bases in the middle. This CDR3 spans 14 amino acids. CDR1 is SGHRS and CDR2 is YFSETQ in the germline V gene. Assay execution took place at the deep level. The protocol was immunoSEQ multiplex PCR, while the TCRdb copy is restricted to in-frame clones and leaves out a portion. The table includes about 2,500,000 clones, approximately 94% detected once. The sample originates from a study of shared clonotypes between healthy human individuals. Looking at the study overall: Per-donor plates numbered three CD4 naive, three CD4 memory, two CD8 naive and one CD8 memory.

This sequence originates from a young man in good health. This chain links TRBV5-1 with TRBJ1-4; D is unclear. The material sequenced was naive CD4+ T cells sorted from blood. Subset described: CD45RA+ positively selected. The CDR3 nucleotides are TGCGCCAGCAGCTTGGTCGGTCAAAATGAAAAACTGTTTTTT. Translation: CASSLVGQNEKLFF.